This entry is about one T cell receptor (beta chain). Its antigen remains unknown. These data come from a study of cytomegalovirus exposure and HLA in healthy donors. Regarding the study as a whole: Both high specificity and high sensitivity reportedly marked the classifier's diagnosis of cytomegalovirus status. In all likelihood, a cluster of highly shared sequence variants was a sequencing artifact. Fewer N-insertions (relative to the approximately 670-donor mean) were reportedly seen in an Asian-associated ancestry cluster in a later analysis.

This PCR relied on a set of 60 Vbeta primers and 13 Jbeta primers. Produced via immunoSEQ multiplex PCR; TCRdb's table is partial and in-frame only. The sample lists about 160,000 clones, roughly 80% occurring once. CDR3 length: 16 residues. The V and J ends lost 4 bases and 2 bases, in that order; junction bases with no gene match: 10. Per the germline V gene, CDR1 is WSHSY and CDR2 is SAAADI. This receptor was taken from a man aged 25-45 years in good health and CMV-seronegative. The V call is TRBV10-2, the J call TRBJ2-7; 8 bases are a match to TRBD2. The source material was PBMCs. CDR3 sequence reads: CASSGSGGALPYEQYF. The DNA for the CDR3 is TGCGCCAGCAGTGGAAGCGGGGGAGCCTTACCCTACGAGCAGTACTTC.